The present T cell receptor (beta chain) was sequenced within a study of blood T cell repertoires in COVID-19. The V and J ends lost 3 bases and 3 bases, in that order; junction bases with no gene match: 9. This CDR3 spans 16 amino acids. CDR1 and CDR2 (germline): SGDLS, YYNGEE. Repertoires were generated with immunoSEQ multiplex PCR, while TCRdb's copy carries only in-frame clones and drops some. The sample has 88,000 or so clones, roughly 85% seen once; the top ten hold about an eighth. This clone was counted between two and nine times. Sequenced input: peripheral blood. The chain employs TRBV9 and TRBJ2-1; 7 bases fit TRBD1. This clonotype was sampled from a human donor in a cohort sampled during active COVID-19. The CDR3 coding sequence is TGTGCCAGCAGCGGGTCCTCCGGGACAGTCTACAATGAGCAGTTCTTC. The encoded protein is CASSGSSGTVYNEQFF.